This TCR beta chain is from a study of CD8+ T cells in alopecia areata. Study summary: Tofacitinib was taken orally by treated patients, and the dose was 5 to 10 mg twice daily.

V lost 4 bases, J lost 7 bases, and 7 bases lay in between. The CDR3 has 11 residues. Germline CDR1 reads SNHLY; CDR2 reads FYNNEI. A remark on this clone: Its antigen remains unknown.

General study findings and limits: The study also sequences resident alphabeta T cells of normal skin in scalp samples. Higher clonality was seen in lesional scalp than in normal scalp, especially in alopecia totalis/universalis.

The sequencing template was cDNA reverse transcribed from extracted RNA. The protocol was immunoSEQ multiplex PCR, while the TCRdb copy is restricted to in-frame clones and leaves out a portion. This table has over 150,000 clones, 50% to 60% appearing once. Specimens obtained from alopecia areata patients comprised lesional scalp punch biopsies and peripheral blood. Sequencing was performed on CD4+ T cells sorted from blood, taken at week 0. This clonotype was obtained from a human donor with alopecia areata. The V call is TRBV2, the J call TRBJ1-2; D gene uncertain. CDR3 bases: TGTGCCAGCAGTGTATTGAGTGGCTACACCTTC. Protein sequence: CASSVLSGYTF. The whole variable domain, filled in from reference TRBV2 and TRBJ1-2, reads EPEVTQTPSHQVTQMGQEVILRCVPISNHLYFYWYRQILGQKVEFLVSFYNNEISEKSEIFDDQFSVERPDGSNFTLKIRSTKLEDSAMYFCASSVLSGYTFGSGTRLTVV.